Each of the 30 T cell receptor beta chains below was sequenced from the same sample in a study of blood T cells in healthy people across ages. Then a second PCR, running roughly 7 to 11 cycles, was carried out with a sample-barcoded 5' primer and a J-beta primer mix. TCRdb called the 5' RACE reads again in MiXCR, with one record for every CDR3 protein. Of over 750,000 distinct CDR3 sequences in the sample, approximately 25% were seen once. This same sample was also taken into another study, of T cells of mothers and their children.

Input material: blood. Every receptor here comes from a boy younger than 18 in good health.

This clonotype was seen more than once but under ten times. The chain has TRBV10-3 and TRBJ2-5, with TRBD1 as a possible D gene (6 bases). The germline V gene encodes CDR1 ENHRY and CDR2 SYGVKD. CDR3 size: 16 residues. Trimming removed 4 bases at V and 4 bases at J, with 19 bases between. CDR3 in DNA: TGTGCCATCAGTGGCGTGCCACAGGGCGGAGGAGAGACCCAGTACTTC. This gives the protein CAISGVPQGGGETQYF.

The rearrangement uses TRBV6-5 and TRBJ2-5; the D call may be TRBD1 or TRBD2 (6 bases each). Deletions cut 4 bases from V and 4 bases from J, with 16 bases between. The germline gives CDR1 MNHEY, CDR2 SVGAGI. This CDR3 has 15 residues. CDR3 residues: CASSLPGGVGETQYF. In DNA form, the CDR3 reads TGTGCCAGCAGTTTACCCGGGGGCGTAGGAGAGACCCAGTACTTC.

The chain couples TRBV15 to TRBJ2-1, with D perhaps matching TRBD1 (6 bases). V was cut by 6 bases and J by 5 bases, with 23 bases left in between. CDR3 length: 17 residues. The germline V gene has CDR1 LNHNV and CDR2 YYDKDF (reference sequence). CDR3: CATSTPITKKGDNEQFF. Here the CDR3 DNA reads TGTGCCACCAGTACCCCCATCACCAAGAAGGGGGACAATGAGCAGTTCTTC.

This chain links TRBV5-1 with TRBJ1-2; possible D gene TRBD1, 5 bases. CDR1 and CDR2 from the germline V gene are SGHRS and YFSETQ. The V and J ends lost 1 base and 6 bases respectively, with 19 bases between them. This CDR3 region has 16 residues. The CDR3 is CASSLKQGKEVDGYTF. In nucleotides, the CDR3 is TGCGCCAGCAGCTTGAAGCAGGGAAAGGAAGTCGATGGCTACACCTTC.

This clonotype was detected once. V usage is TRBV6-1 and J usage is TRBJ1-1; TRBD1 is a possible D gene (5 bases). V shed 5 bases and J shed 7 bases, with 14 bases lying between them. The CDR3 is made up of 13 amino acids. Per the germline V gene, CDR1 is MNHNS and CDR2 is SASEGT. CDR3 loop: CASSPRGAVEAFF. CDR3 in DNA: TGTGCCAGCAGTCCCCGCGGGGCAGTTGAAGCTTTCTTT.

The J gene is TRBJ2-3, the V gene TRBV7-9, with 9 bases identical to TRBD1. Germline assignment: CDR1 SEHNR and CDR2 FQNEAQ (reference sequence). CDR3 size: 14 residues. V shed 5 bases, J shed 6 bases, and the junction held 6 bases outside the gene matches. Here the CDR3 reads CASSPGTGSDTQYF. CDR3 nucleotides: TGTGCCAGCAGCCCCGGGACAGGGTCGGATACGCAGTATTTT.

With regard to this clonotype: One junction end does not reproduce the germline sequence, and a read error may be involved. The chain is built from TRBV29-1 and TRBJ1-4, with D maybe TRBD1 (5 bases). The CDR3 has 14 amino acids. CDR1 is SQVTM and CDR2 is ANQGSEA in the germline V gene. In nucleotides, the CDR3 is TGCAGCGTAGGCCCTGGGACCGGGGGTGAAAAGCTGTTTTTT. This sequence encodes CSVGPGTGGEKLFF.

The J gene is TRBJ2-7, the V gene TRBV21-1. TRBV21-1 is tagged as a pseudogene. This CDR3 has 14 amino acids. CDR3 DNA: TGTGCCAGGGTCGGCACACCGGAAGCGTTGGAGCAGTACTTC. Translation gives CARVGTPEALEQYF.

This clonotype was observed a handful of times. The J gene is TRBJ1-2, the V gene TRBV7-2; tentatively, D is TRBD1 (6 bases). The germline V and J ends were trimmed by 6 bases and 4 bases, with 18 bases remaining between them. The CDR3 covers 15 residues. Germline V gives CDR1 SGHTA, CDR2 FQGNSA. As DNA, the CDR3 is TGTGCCAGCAGTCCTAACAGGGTTTTAACCTATGGCTACACCTTC. Translation gives CASSPNRVLTYGYTF.

This chain connects TRBV4-2 to TRBJ2-7; 8 positions agree with TRBD1. The length of the CDR3 is 15 residues. Germline loops: CDR1 LGHNA, CDR2 YNFKEQ. The junction had 9 bases not matched to a gene; V was cut back by 4 bases and J by 4 bases. The CDR3 region has the DNA TGTGCCAGCAGCCCGTACATAGGACAGGGATACGAGCAGTACTTC. This translates into CASSPYIGQGYEQYF.

The J gene is TRBJ2-7, the V gene TRBV4-1; D unclear. The CDR3 spans 15 residues. V was cut by 4 bases and J by 6 bases, with 19 bases left in between. CDR1 and CDR2 from the germline V gene are MGHRA and YSYEKL. The CDR3 loop is CASSPYTSLELEQYF. DNA of the CDR3: TGCGCCAGCAGCCCCTATACCAGCCTCGAACTCGAGCAGTACTTC.

The table lists this clonotype with a few counts. This sequence joins TRBV4-1 and TRBJ2-1; 7 bases fit TRBD2. CDR1 and CDR2 (germline): MGHRA, YSYEKL. The trim removed 0 bases at V and 8 bases at J, leaving 10 bases unmatched. The CDR3 covers 16 residues. The CDR3 coding sequence is TGCGCCAGCAGCCAAGATCGAGCGGGGAGTGTTTATGAGCAGTTCTTC. It is translated as CASSQDRAGSVYEQFF.

This clonotype showed up just a few times. CDR3 sequence: CASSFSGLNSYNEQFF. As DNA, the CDR3 is TGTGCCAGCAGCTTTTCAGGGTTAAACTCCTACAATGAGCAGTTCTTC. V usage is TRBV5-6 and J usage is TRBJ2-1, with D possibly TRBD1 on 5 matching bases. The V gene lost 2 bases and the J gene lost 0 bases, with 12 bases spanning the gap. This CDR3 has 16 amino acids. CDR1 is SGHDT, CDR2 YYEEEE, per germline.

The chain is built from TRBV4-3 and TRBJ2-2; D not certain. V shed 4 bases and J shed 2 bases, with 14 bases lying between them. Germline-derived CDR1 and CDR2 are LGHNA and YSLEER. The CDR3 covers 16 residues. CDR3 protein: CASSPWSISNTGELFF. The CDR3 coding sequence is TGCGCCAGCAGCCCTTGGAGCATCTCCAACACCGGGGAGCTGTTTTTT.

This clonotype showed up just a few times. A clone one base away is much larger, so this may be a read error. This sequence joins TRBV6-6 and TRBJ2-7; 9 bases match TRBD1. CDR1 is MNHNY, CDR2 SVGAGI, per germline (reference sequence). Losses at the gene ends were 8 bases for V and 3 bases for J; bases not matched to a gene: 8. The CDR3 has 14 residues. Here the CDR3 DNA reads TGTGCCAGCGGCCGGGACAGGGTGTTCTACGAGCAGTACTTC. Its translation is CASGRDRVFYEQYF.

This clonotype came up a few times. The chain links TRBV3-1 to TRBJ2-4; D gene unclear. Looked up from germline, CDR1 is LGHDT and CDR2 is YNNKEL (reference sequence). CDR3 length equals 17 residues. V lost 3 bases, J lost 0 bases, and 15 bases lay in between. The DNA for the CDR3 is TGTGCCAGCAGCCAGGCCCCAAACTCACTAGCCAAAAACATTCAGTACTTC. Translation: CASSQAPNSLAKNIQYF.

Only a few counts were recorded for this clonotype. This CDR3 is CASSKQGPYNEQFF. In DNA, the CDR3 is TGTGCCAGCAGCAAACAGGGGCCCTACAATGAGCAGTTCTTC. The chain has TRBV28 and TRBJ2-1; 7 bases agree with TRBD1. Germline CDR1 MDHEN, CDR2 SYDVKM. This CDR3 region has 14 residues. The V and J ends lost 6 bases and 2 bases, in that order; junction bases with no gene match: 4.

This clonotype has only a few counts. J is TRBJ2-5 and V is TRBV20-1, with 8 positions matching TRBD2. There are 15 residues in the CDR3. Germline CDR1 DFQATT, CDR2 SNEGSKA (reference sequence). J lost 3 bases, V lost 5 bases, and 11 bases had no gene match. The CDR3 DNA reads as TGCAGTGCTCGAAGACTAGCGATGAGGGAAGAGACCCAGTACTTC. Translating gives CSARRLAMREETQYF.

The chain is built from TRBV12-3 or TRBV12-4 and TRBJ2-1, with a weak D call TRBD2 (6 bases). The V end was cut by 4 bases, the J end by 0 bases, with 19 bases between. The CDR3 runs 18 residues. The chain's CDR3 is CASSSARGWAGSYNEQFF. CDR3 nucleotide sequence: TGTGCCAGCAGTTCTGCCCGGGGGTGGGCCGGCTCCTACAATGAGCAGTTCTTC.

In regard to this clonotype: An end of the junction differs from the germline gene, which may be a read error. The gene calls are TRBV4-3 and TRBJ2-5, with 8 bases identical to TRBD1. Germline V gene lookup returns CDR1 LGHNA and CDR2 YSLEER. The CDR3 length is 14 residues. For the CDR3, the DNA is TGCGCCAGCAGTCAGGGGGCAGTGGATGAGACCCGGTACTTC. This encodes CASSQGAVDETRYF.

The V and J genes are TRBV27 and TRBJ2-1; TRBD1 or TRBD2 may be the D gene (6 bases each). Germline lookup yields CDR1 MNHEY and CDR2 SMNVEV (reference sequence). V lost 5 bases, J lost 3 bases, and 11 bases lay in between. The CDR3 runs to 14 residues. CDR3 loop: CASSRGVLYNEQFF. CDR3 nucleotides: TGTGCCAGCAGTAGGGGGGTCCTCTACAATGAGCAGTTCTTC.

V is TRBV6-6 and J is TRBJ1-2; D uncertain. Trimming took 4 bases from V and 2 from J, leaving 8 bases between them. The CDR3 is 13 residues long. Germline CDR1 reads MNHNY; CDR2 reads SVGAGI (reference sequence). This CDR3 is CASSSRANYGYTF. The CDR3 DNA sequence: TGTGCCAGCAGTTCGAGGGCGAACTATGGCTACACCTTC.

The rearrangement links TRBV14 to TRBJ2-3; 11 bases agree with TRBD1. The CDR3 is made up of 19 amino acids. Per germline, CDR1 SGHDN and CDR2 FVKESK. Trimming removed 3 bases from V and 4 bases from J; junction bases left unmatched: 15. The CDR3 sequence: CASSQGQGEVILGADTQYF. The CDR3, as DNA: TGTGCCAGCAGCCAGGGACAGGGGGAAGTTATATTGGGCGCAGATACGCAGTATTTT.

V and J are TRBV28 and TRBJ2-1; TRBD2 aligns across 12 bases. V shed 5 bases, J shed 9 bases, and the junction held 11 bases outside the gene matches. The V gene's germline CDR1 is MDHEN and CDR2 SYDVKM. CDR3 size: 16 residues. The CDR3 nucleotides are TGTGCCAGCAGTCCGACTAGCGGGAGTTATTCAAGTGAGCAGTTCTTC. It yields the protein CASSPTSGSYSSEQFF.

This clonotype was detected only a few times. This chain uses TRBV5-6 with TRBJ2-1; 12 bases are a match to TRBD2. Germline V lookup: CDR1 SGHDT, CDR2 YYEEEE. This CDR3 comprises 20 residues. With V trimmed by 3 bases and J by 1 base, 14 bases remained unmatched. The CDR3 spells CASSSQTSGRRIGSYNEQFF. The CDR3 DNA reads TGTGCCAGCAGCTCCCAAACTAGCGGGAGGAGGATTGGTTCCTACAATGAGCAGTTCTTC.

This clonotype was recorded a few times. The chain employs TRBV25-1 and TRBJ1-4, with TRBD1 as a possible D gene (6 bases). The germline V gene encodes CDR1 MGHDK and CDR2 SYGVNS. The CDR3 is 15 amino acids. V was pared by 6 bases and J by 5 bases, with 16 bases between. CDR3 residues: CASSPRSQGNEKLFF. CDR3 DNA: TGTGCCAGCAGCCCCAGATCACAGGGAAATGAAAAACTGTTTTTT. The full variable domain, with the rest looked up from reference TRBV25-1 and TRBJ1-4, is EADIYQTPRYLVIGTGKKITLECSQTMGHDKMYWYQQDPGMELHLIHYSYGVNSTEKGDLSSESTVSRIRTEHFPLTLESARPSHTSQYLCASSPRSQGNEKLFFGSGTQLSVL.

The rearrangement links TRBV7-8 to TRBJ2-5; no definite D call. The CDR3 is made up of 13 amino acids. Germline loops: CDR1 SGHVS, CDR2 FQNEAQ. Trimming stripped 3 bases from V and 5 bases from J, with 10 bases between. CDR3 nucleotides: TGTGCCAGCAGCTTCTCTGGCGTGGAGACCCAGTACTTC. Translation gives CASSFSGVETQYF.

The V gene is TRBV12-3 or TRBV12-4, the J gene TRBJ2-5; D is perhaps TRBD1 (6 bases). TRBJ2-7 explains the end of the DNA better; the J call may be wrong. The CDR3 runs to 15 residues. The CDR3 DNA follows: TGTGCCAGCAGTTCCCCCCAGGGGTTACCCTACGAGCAGTACTTC. Residues: CASSSPQGLPYEQYF.

V gene TRBV6-1 combines with J gene TRBJ2-1; D may be TRBD2 (5 bases). Germline CDR1 and CDR2: MNHNS and SASEGT. The CDR3 extends over 15 amino acids. Trimming took 4 bases from V and 1 from J, leaving 11 bases between them. CDR3: CASSVLAESYNEQFF. CDR3 sequence (DNA): TGTGCCAGCAGTGTCCTAGCCGAGTCCTACAATGAGCAGTTCTTC.

This clonotype was seen more than once but under ten times. This chain uses TRBV9 with TRBJ2-5; maybe TRBD1 (6 bases). This CDR3 comprises 15 residues. V was trimmed by 3 bases and J by 2 bases, leaving 14 bases between them. Germline V gene lookup returns CDR1 SGDLS and CDR2 YYNGEE. The CDR3 coding sequence is TGTGCCAGCAGCGAGGGGGTGGGCCAGCAAGAGACCCAGTACTTC. Its protein product is CASSEGVGQQETQYF.